This T cell receptor beta chain originates from a study of blood T cell repertoires in COVID-19. Across the study: Italy, Spain and the United States were the sources of the convalescent and acute COVID-19 samples.

The data were produced by immunoSEQ multiplex PCR, yet TCRdb's version contains in-frame clones alone and is incomplete. Among 25,000 to 35,000 clones listed, roughly nine tenths were seen once. The CDR3 sequence is 13 residues long. V was pared by 6 bases and J by 7 bases, with 2 bases of the junction left unmatched. CDR1 is LGHNT, CDR2 FRNRAP, per germline. This TCR was sampled from a human donor with active COVID-19. The donor label of this sample is uncertain. The chain combines TRBV12-5 with TRBJ1-6, with 8 bases that match TRBD1. Sequences were obtained from peripheral blood. In DNA, the CDR3 is TGTGCTAGTGGGGGACAGGCGAATTCACCCCTCCACTTT. This codes for CASGGQANSPLHF.